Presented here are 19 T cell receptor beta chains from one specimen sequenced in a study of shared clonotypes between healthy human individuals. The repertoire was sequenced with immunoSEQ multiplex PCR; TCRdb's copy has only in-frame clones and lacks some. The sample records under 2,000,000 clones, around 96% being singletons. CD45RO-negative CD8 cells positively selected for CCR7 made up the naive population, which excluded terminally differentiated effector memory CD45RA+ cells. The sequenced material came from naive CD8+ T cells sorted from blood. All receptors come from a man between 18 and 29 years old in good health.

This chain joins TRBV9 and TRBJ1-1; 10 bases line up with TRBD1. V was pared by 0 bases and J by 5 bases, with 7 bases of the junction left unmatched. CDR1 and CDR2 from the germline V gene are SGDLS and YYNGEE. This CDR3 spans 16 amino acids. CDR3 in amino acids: CASSVASDRGRTEAFF. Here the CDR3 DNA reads TGTGCCAGCAGCGTAGCAAGTGACAGGGGGCGTACTGAAGCTTTCTTT.

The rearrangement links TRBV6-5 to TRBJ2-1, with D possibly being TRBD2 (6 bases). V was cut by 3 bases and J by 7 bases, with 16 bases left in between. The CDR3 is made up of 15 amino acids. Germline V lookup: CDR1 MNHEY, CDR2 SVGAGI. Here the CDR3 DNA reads TGTGCCAGCAGTTATTTCCCGGGAGAGAGTAATGAGCAGTTCTTC. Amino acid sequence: CASSYFPGESNEQFF.

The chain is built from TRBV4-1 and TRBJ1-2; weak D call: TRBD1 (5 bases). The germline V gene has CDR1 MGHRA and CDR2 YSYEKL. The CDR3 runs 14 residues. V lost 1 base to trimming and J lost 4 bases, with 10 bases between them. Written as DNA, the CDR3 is TGCGCCAGCAGCCAAGTCCCCCAGGGCTATGGCTACACCTTC. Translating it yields CASSQVPQGYGYTF.

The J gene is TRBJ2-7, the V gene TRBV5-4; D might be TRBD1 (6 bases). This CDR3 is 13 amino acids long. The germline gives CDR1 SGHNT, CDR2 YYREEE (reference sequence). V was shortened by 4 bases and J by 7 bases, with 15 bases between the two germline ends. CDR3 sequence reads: CASSPDVTGEQYF. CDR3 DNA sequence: TGTGCCAGCAGCCCGGACGTGACAGGAGAGCAGTACTTC. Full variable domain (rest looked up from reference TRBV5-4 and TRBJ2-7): ETGVTQSPTHLIKTRGQQVTLRCSSQSGHNTVSWYQQALGQGPQFIFQYYREEENGRGNFPPRFSGLQFPNYSSELNVNALELDDSALYLCASSPDVTGEQYFGPGTRLTVT.

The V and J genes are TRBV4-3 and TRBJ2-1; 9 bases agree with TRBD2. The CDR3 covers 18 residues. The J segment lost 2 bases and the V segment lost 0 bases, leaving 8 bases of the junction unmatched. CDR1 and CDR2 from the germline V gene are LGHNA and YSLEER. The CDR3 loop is CASSQESIAGATYNEQFF. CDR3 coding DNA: TGCGCCAGCAGCCAAGAGTCAATAGCGGGAGCAACCTACAATGAGCAGTTCTTC.

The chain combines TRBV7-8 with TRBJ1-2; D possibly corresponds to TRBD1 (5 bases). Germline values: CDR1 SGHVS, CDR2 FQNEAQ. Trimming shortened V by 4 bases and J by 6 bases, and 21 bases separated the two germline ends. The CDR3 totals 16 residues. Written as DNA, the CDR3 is TGTGCCAGCAGCTCGACACGGGACTCTTCTTGGAATGGCTACACCTTC. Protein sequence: CASSSTRDSSWNGYTF. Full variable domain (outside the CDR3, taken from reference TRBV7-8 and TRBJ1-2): GAGVSQSPRYKVAKRGQDVALRCDPISGHVSLFWYQQALGQGPEFLTYFQNEAQLDKSGLPSDRFFAERPEGSVSTLKIQRTQQEDSAVYLCASSSTRDSSWNGYTFGSGTRLTVV.

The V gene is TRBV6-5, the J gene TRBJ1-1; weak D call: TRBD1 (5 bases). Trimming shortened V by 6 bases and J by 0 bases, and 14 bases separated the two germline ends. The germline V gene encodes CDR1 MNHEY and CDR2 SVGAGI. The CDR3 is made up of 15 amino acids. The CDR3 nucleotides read TGTGCCAGCAGCCGAGCCCCGGGGCTGAACACTGAAGCTTTCTTT. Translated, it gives CASSRAPGLNTEAFF.

CDR3 region: CAWSVTGPPQPAYGYTF. The CDR3 coding sequence is TGTGCCTGGAGTGTAACAGGGCCTCCGCAACCCGCCTATGGCTACACCTTC. V gene TRBV30 combines with J gene TRBJ1-2, with a weak D call TRBD1 (6 bases). The germline CDR1 and CDR2 sequences are GTSNPN and SVGIG (reference sequence). The CDR3 loop spans 17 amino acids. V was shortened by 0 bases and J by 4 bases, with 21 bases between the two germline ends.

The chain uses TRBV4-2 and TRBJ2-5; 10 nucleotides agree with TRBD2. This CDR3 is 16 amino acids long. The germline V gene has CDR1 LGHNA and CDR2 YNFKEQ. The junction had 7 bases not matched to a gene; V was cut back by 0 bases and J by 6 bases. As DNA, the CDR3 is TGTGCCAGCAGCCAAGATAGAACTAGCGGGGACCAGACCCAGTACTTC. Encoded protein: CASSQDRTSGDQTQYF.

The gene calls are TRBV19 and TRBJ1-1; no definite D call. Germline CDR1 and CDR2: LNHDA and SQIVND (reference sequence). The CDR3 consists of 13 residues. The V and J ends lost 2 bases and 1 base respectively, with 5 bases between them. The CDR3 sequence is CASSIFRNTEAFF. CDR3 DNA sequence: TGTGCCAGTAGTATATTCAGGAACACTGAAGCTTTCTTT.

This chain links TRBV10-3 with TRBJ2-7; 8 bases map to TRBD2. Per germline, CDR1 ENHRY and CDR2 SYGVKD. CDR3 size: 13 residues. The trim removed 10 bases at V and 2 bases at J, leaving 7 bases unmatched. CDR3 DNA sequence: TGTGCCACGCAGAGCGGGAGCGCCTACGAGCAGTACTTC. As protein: CATQSGSAYEQYF.

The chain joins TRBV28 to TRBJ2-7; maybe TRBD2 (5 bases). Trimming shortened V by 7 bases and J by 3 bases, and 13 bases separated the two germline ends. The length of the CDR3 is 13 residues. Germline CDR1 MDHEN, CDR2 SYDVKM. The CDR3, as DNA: TGTGCCAGCACCTTAACGGGAAGCTACGAGCAGTACTTC. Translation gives CASTLTGSYEQYF.

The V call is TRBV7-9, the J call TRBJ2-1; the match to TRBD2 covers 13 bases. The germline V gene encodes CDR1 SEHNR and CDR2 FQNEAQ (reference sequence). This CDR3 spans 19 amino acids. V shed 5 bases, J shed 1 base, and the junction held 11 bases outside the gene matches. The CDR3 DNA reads TGTGCCAGCAGCCCAAGACTAGCGGGAGGATCTCGTTCCTACAATGAGCAGTTCTTC. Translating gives CASSPRLAGGSRSYNEQFF.

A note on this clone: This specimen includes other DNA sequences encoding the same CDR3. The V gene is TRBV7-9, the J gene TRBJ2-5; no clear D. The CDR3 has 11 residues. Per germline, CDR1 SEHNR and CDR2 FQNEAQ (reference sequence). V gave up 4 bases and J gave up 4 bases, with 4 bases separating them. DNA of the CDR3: TGTGCCAGCAGCTCTTCAGAGACCCAGTACTTC. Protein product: CASSSSETQYF.

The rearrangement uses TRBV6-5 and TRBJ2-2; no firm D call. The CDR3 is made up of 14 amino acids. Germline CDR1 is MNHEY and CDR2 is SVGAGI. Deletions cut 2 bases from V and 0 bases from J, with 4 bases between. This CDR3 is CASSYPSNTGELFF. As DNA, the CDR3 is TGTGCCAGCAGTTACCCTTCGAACACCGGGGAGCTGTTTTTT.

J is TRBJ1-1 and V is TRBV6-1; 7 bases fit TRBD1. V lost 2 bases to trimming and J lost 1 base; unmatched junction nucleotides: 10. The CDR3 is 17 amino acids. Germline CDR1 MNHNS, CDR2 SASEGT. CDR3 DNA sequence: TGTGCCAGCAGTGAAAGTGACAGGGAAGAATCGAACACTGAAGCTTTCTTT. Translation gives CASSESDREESNTEAFF.

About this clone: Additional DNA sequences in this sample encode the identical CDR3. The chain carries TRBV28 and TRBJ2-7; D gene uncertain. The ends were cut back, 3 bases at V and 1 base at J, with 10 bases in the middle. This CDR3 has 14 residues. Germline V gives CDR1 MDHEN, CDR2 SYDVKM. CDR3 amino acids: CASSFVGSSYEQYF. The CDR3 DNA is TGTGCCAGCAGTTTTGTGGGGTCGTCCTACGAGCAGTACTTC. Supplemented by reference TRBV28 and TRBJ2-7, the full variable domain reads DVKVTQSSRYLVKRTGEKVFLECVQDMDHENMFWYRQDPGLGLRLIYFSYDVKMKEKGDIPEGYSVSREKKERFSLILESASTNQTSMYLCASSFVGSSYEQYFGPGTRLTVT.

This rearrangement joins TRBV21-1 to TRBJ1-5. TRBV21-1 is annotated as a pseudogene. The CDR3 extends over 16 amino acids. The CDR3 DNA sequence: TGTGCCAGCAGCGAAAGTGTAGTTTATAGCAATCAGCCCCAGCATTTT. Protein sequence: CASSESVVYSNQPQHF.

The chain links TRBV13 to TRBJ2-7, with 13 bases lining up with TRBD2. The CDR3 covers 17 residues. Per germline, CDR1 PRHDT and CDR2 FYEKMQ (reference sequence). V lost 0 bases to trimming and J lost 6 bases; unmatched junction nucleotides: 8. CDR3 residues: CASSLGLAGGSLSEQYF. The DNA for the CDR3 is TGTGCCAGCAGCTTAGGACTAGCGGGAGGGAGTCTTTCCGAGCAGTACTTC.